The 2 T cell receptor beta chains below were found in one sample sequenced in a study of cytomegalovirus exposure and HLA in healthy donors. The PCR contained 60 Vbeta and 13 Jbeta primers. Here immunoSEQ multiplex PCR was the method, and the copy in TCRdb shows in-frame clones only, minus some. The sample holds about 100,000 clones; roughly 80% are singletons and the top ten take approximately 4%. The specimen sequenced was PBMCs. The receptors come from a man between 40 and 49 years old in good health and CMV-seronegative.

V is TRBV10-3 and J is TRBJ2-3, with TRBD2 identical over 12 bases. V dropped 6 bases and J dropped 3; count of bases not matched to a gene: 4. Looked up from germline, CDR1 is ENHRY and CDR2 is SYGVKD. This CDR3 spans 15 amino acids. Here the CDR3 DNA reads TGTGCCATCAGCCGGACTAGCGGGGAGACAGATACGCAGTATTTT. Residues: CAISRTSGETDTQYF.

The chain combines TRBV7-9 with TRBJ2-7; TRBD1 matches 7 bases. This CDR3 comprises 14 residues. After removal of 4 bases from V and 1 base from J, the junction contained 4 bases not matched to a gene. Germline-derived CDR1 and CDR2 are SEHNR and FQNEAQ (reference sequence). The CDR3 DNA follows: TGTGCCAGCAGCTCCGGGACAGAATCCTACGAGCAGTACTTC. Amino acid sequence: CASSSGTESYEQYF.